The clone carrying this T cell receptor beta chain was detected only a few times. The entry originates in a study of patients and donors after allogeneic stem cell transplantation. TCRdb re-called the RT-PCR reads through MiXCR, storing one row per CDR3 protein. There are 150,000 or so distinct CDR3 sequences in the sample; approximately 24% occur only once, and roughly a quarter lies in the top ten. Trimming took 2 bases from V and 2 from J, leaving 16 bases between them. In germline, CDR1 is LNHNV, CDR2 YYDKDF (reference sequence). The length of the CDR3 is 16 residues. Input material: blood, either unsorted or a sorted T cell fraction (not recorded which). The receptor was isolated from a human donor who was either an allogeneic HSCT recipient or a stem cell or donor lymphocyte infusion donor (not recorded which). It is not recorded whose cells these are; they may come from a transplant donor. The rearrangement links TRBV15 to TRBJ2-7; a possible D gene is TRBD1 (6 bases). CDR3: CATSRQPGQPPYEQYF. CDR3 DNA sequence: TGTGCCACCAGCAGACAACCGGGACAACCACCCTACGAGCAGTACTTC.